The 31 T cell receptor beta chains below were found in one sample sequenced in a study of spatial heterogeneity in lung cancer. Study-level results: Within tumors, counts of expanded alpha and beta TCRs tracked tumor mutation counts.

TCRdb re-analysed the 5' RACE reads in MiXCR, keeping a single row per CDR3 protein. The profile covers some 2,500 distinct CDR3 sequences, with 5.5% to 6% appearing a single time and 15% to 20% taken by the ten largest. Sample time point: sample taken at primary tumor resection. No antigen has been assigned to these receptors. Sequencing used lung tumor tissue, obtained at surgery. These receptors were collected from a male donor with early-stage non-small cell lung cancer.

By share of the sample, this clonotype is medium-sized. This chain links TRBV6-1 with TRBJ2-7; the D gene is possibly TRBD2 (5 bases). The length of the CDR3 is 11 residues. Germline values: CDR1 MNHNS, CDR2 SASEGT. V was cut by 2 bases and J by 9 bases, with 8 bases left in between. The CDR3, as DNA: TGTGCCAGCAGTGAAAGTGGAGGGCAGTACTTC. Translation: CASSESGGQYF.

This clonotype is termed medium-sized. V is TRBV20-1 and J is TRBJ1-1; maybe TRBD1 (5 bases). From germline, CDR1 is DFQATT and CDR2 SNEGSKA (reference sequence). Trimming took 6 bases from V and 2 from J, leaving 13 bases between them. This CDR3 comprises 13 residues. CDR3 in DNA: TGCAGTGCCCGAAAGACAGCTAACACTGAAGCTTTCTTT. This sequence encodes CSARKTANTEAFF.

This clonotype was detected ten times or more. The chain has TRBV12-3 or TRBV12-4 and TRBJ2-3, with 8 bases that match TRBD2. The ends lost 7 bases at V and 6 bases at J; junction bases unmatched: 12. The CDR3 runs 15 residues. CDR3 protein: CASTLGRGGLDTQYF. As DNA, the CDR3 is TGTGCCAGCACCTTGGGCCGGGGGGGCTTGGATACGCAGTATTTT.

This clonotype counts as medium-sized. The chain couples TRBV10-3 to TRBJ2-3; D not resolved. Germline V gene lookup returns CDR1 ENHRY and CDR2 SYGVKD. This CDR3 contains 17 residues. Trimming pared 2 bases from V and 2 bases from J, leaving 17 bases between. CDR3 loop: CAISEPQVGKDTDTQYF. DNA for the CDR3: TGTGCCATCAGTGAGCCCCAAGTGGGAAAGGACACAGATACGCAGTATTTT.

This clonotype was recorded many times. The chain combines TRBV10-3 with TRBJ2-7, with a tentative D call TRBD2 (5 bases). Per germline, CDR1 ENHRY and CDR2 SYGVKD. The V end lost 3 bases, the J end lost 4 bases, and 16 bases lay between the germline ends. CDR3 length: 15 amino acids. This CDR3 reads CAISDPRERRYEQYF. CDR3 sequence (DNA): TGTGCCATCAGTGACCCGAGGGAGCGGAGGTACGAGCAGTACTTC.

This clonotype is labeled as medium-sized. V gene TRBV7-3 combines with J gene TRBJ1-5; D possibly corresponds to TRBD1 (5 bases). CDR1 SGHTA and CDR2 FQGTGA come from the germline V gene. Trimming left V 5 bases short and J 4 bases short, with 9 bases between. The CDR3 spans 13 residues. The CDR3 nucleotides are TGTGCCAGCAGCCAGACAGATAATCAGCCCCAGCATTTT. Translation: CASSQTDNQPQHF. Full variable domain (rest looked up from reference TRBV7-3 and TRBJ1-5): GAGVSQTPSNKVTEKGKYVELRCDPISGHTALYWYRQSLGQGPEFLIYFQGTGAADDSGLPNDRFFAVRPEGSVSTLKIQRTERGDSAVYLCASSQTDNQPQHFGDGTRLSIL.

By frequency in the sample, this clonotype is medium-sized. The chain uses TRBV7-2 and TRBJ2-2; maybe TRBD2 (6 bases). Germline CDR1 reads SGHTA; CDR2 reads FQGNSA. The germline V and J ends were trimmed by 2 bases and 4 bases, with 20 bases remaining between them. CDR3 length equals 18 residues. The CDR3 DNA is TGTGCCAGCAGCTTATTCCCGACGGGGAGGTACGGCACCGGGGAGCTGTTTTTT. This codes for CASSLFPTGRYGTGELFF.

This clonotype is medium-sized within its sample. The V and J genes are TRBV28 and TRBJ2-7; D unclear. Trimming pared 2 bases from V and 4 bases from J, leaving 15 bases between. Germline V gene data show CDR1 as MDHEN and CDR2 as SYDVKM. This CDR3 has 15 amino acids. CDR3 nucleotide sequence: TGTGCCAGCAGTTTAGTTATAGGTAATTCTTACGAGCAGTACTTC. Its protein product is CASSLVIGNSYEQYF. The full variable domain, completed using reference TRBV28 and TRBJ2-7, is DVKVTQSSRYLVKRTGEKVFLECVQDMDHENMFWYRQDPGLGLRLIYFSYDVKMKEKGDIPEGYSVSREKKERFSLILESASTNQTSMYLCASSLVIGNSYEQYFGPGTRLTVT.

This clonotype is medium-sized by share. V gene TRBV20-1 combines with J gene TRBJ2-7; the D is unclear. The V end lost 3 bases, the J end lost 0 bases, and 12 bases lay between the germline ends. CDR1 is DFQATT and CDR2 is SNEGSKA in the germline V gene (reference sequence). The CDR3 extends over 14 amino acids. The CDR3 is CSARIPESSYEQYF. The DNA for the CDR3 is TGCAGTGCTAGGATCCCGGAGTCCTCCTACGAGCAGTACTTC.

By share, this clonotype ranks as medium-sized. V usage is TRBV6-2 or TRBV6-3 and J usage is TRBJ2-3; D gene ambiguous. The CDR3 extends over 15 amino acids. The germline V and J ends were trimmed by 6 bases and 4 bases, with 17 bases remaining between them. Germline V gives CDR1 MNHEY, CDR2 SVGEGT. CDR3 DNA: TGTGCCAGCAGCCAGGCTACCTCTTGGCCAGATACGCAGTATTTT. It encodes CASSQATSWPDTQYF.

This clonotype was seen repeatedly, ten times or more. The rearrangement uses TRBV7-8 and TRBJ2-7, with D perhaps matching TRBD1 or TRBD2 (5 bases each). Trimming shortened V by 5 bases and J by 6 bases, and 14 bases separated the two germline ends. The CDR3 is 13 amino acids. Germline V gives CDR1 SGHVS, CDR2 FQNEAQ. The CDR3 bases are TGTGCCAGCAGCCCCCCAGACGGGGCCGAGCAGTACTTC. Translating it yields CASSPPDGAEQYF.

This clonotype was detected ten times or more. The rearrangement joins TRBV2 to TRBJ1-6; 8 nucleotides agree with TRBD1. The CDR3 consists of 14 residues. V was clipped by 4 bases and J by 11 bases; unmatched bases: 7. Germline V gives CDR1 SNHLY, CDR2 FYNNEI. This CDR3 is CASSGTGLGTPLHF. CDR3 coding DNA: TGTGCCAGCAGTGGGACAGGGCTGGGGACACCCCTCCACTTT.

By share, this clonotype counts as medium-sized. The CDR3 nucleotides are TGTGCCAGTACAGGTAGCAATCAGCCCCAGCATTTT. Translation gives CASTGSNQPQHF. The chain couples TRBV2 to TRBJ1-5; perhaps TRBD1 as D (5 bases). Germline assignment: CDR1 SNHLY and CDR2 FYNNEI. The CDR3 is 12 residues long. Between the trimmed V and J ends, which lost 9 bases and 0 bases, there was a span of 6 bases.

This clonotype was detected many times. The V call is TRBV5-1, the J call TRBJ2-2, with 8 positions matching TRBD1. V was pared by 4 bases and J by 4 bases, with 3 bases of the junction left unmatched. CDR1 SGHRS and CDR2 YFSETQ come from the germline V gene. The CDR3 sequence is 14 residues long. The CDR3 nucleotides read TGCGCCAGCAGCAGGGGACAGGTCACCGGGGAGCTGTTTTTT. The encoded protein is CASSRGQVTGELFF. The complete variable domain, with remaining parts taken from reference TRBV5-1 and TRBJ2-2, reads KAGVTQTPRYLIKTRGQQVTLSCSPISGHRSVSWYQQTPGQGLQFLFEYFSETQRNKGNFPGRFSGRQFSNSRSEMNVSTLELGDSALYLCASSRGQVTGELFFGEGSRLTVL.

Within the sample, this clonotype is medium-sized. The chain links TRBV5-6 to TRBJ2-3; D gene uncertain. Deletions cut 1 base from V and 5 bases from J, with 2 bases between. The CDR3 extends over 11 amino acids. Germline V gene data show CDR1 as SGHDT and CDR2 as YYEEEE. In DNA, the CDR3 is TGTGCCAGCAGCTTGAGAGATACGCAGTATTTT. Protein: CASSLRDTQYF.

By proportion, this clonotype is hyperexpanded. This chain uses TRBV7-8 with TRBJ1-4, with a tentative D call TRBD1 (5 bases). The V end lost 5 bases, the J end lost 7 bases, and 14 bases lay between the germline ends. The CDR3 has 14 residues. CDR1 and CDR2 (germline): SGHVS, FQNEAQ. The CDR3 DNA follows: TGTGCCAGCAGCGAGACAGCATTTGTTGAAAAACTGTTTTTT. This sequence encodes CASSETAFVEKLFF. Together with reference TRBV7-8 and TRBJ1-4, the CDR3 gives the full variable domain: GAGVSQSPRYKVAKRGQDVALRCDPISGHVSLFWYQQALGQGPEFLTYFQNEAQLDKSGLPSDRFFAERPEGSVSTLKIQRTQQEDSAVYLCASSETAFVEKLFFGSGTQLSVL.

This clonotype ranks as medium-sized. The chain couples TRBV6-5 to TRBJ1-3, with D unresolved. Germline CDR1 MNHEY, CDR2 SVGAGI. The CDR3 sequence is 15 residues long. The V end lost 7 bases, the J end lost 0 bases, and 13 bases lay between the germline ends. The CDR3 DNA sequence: TGTGCCAGCAAAGTCAGCCTTTCCTCTGGAAACACCATATATTTT. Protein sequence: CASKVSLSSGNTIYF.

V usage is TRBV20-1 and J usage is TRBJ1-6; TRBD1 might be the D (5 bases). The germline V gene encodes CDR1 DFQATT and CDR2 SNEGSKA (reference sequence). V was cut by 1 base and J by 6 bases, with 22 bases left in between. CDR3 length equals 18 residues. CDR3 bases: TGCAGTGCTAGAGGCGGAACCGGGACCCGAGATACTAATTCACCCCTCCACTTT. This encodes CSARGGTGTRDTNSPLHF.

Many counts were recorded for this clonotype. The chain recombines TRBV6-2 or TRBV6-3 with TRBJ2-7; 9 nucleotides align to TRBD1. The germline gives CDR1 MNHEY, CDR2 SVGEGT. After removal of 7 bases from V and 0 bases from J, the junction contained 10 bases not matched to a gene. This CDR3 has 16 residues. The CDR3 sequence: CASTDPGQGSSYEQYF. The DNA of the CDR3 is TGTGCCAGCACCGACCCCGGACAGGGGAGCTCCTACGAGCAGTACTTC.

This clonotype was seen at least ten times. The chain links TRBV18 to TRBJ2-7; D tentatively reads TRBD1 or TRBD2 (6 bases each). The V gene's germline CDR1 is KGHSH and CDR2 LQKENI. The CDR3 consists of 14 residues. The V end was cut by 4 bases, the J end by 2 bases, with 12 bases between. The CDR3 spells CASSRGAQTYEQYF. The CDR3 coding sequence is TGTGCCAGCTCACGGGGGGCGCAGACCTACGAGCAGTACTTC.

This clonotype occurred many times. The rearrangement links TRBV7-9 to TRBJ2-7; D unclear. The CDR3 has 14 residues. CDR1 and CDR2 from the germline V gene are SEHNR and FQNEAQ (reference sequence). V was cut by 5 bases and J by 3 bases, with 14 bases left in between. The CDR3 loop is CASSPFPAGYEQYF. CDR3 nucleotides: TGTGCCAGCAGCCCATTTCCGGCTGGCTACGAGCAGTACTTC.

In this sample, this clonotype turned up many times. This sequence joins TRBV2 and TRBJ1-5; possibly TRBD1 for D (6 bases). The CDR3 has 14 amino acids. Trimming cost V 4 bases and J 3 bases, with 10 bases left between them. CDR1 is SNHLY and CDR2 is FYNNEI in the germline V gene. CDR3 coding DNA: TGTGCCAGCAGTGGTCCAGGGGCCAATCAGCCCCAGCATTTT. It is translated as CASSGPGANQPQHF.

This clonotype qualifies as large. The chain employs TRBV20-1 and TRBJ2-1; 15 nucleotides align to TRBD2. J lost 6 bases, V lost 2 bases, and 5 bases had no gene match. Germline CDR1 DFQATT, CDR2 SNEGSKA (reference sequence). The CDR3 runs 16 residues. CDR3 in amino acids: CSARPPGLAGGNEQFF. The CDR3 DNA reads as TGCAGTGCTAGACCTCCGGGACTAGCGGGAGGCAATGAGCAGTTCTTC.

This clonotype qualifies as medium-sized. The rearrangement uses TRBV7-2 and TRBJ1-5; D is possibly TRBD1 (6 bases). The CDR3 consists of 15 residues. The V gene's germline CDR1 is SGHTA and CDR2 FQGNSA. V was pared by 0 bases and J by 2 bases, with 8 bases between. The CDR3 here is CASSLAGGGNQPQHF. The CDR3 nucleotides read TGTGCCAGCAGCTTAGCAGGGGGAGGCAATCAGCCCCAGCATTTT.

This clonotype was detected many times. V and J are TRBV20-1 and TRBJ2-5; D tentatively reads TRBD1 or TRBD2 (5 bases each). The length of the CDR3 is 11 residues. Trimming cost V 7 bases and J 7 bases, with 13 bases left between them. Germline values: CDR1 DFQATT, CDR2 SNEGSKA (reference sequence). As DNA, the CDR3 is TGCAGTGGCTGGGACCGTCGGACCCAGTACTTC. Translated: CSGWDRRTQYF.

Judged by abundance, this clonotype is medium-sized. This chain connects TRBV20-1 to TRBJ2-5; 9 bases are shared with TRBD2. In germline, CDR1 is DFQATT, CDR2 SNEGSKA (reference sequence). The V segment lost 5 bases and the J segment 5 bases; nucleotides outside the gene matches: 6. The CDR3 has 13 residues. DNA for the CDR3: TGCAGTGCTTTAGCGGGAGACGGGGAGACCCAGTACTTC. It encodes CSALAGDGETQYF.

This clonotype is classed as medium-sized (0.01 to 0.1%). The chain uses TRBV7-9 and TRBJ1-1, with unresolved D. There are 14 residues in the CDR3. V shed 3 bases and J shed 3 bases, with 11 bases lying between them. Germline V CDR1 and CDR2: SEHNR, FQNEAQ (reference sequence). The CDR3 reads CASSLAATYTEAFF. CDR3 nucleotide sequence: TGTGCCAGCAGCTTGGCTGCGACTTACACTGAAGCTTTCTTT.

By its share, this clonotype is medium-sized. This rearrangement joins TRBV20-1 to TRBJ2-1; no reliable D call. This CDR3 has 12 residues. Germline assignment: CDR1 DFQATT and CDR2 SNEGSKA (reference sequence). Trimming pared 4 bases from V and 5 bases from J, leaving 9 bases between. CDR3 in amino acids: CSAISQNNEQFF. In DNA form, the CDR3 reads TGCAGTGCTATTTCACAGAACAATGAGCAGTTCTTC.

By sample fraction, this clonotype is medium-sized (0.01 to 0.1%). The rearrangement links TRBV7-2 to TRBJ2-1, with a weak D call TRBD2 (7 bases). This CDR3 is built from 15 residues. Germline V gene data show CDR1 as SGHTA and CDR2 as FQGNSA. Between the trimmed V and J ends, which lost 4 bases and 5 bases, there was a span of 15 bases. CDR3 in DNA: TGTGCCAGCAGCTCCCAGATGGGGGGGCACAATGAGCAGTTCTTC. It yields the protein CASSSQMGGHNEQFF.

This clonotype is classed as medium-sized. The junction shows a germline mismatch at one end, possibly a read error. CDR3 protein: CASTEGIHSYEQYF. CDR3 nucleotides: TGTGCCAGCACTGAAGGGATCCACTCCTACGAGCAGTACTTC. The chain couples TRBV2 to TRBJ2-7; D is undetermined. The CDR3 is 14 amino acids. Germline assignment: CDR1 SNHLY and CDR2 FYNNEI. Combining the CDR3 with reference TRBV2 and TRBJ2-7 gives the whole variable domain EPEVTQTPSHQVTQMGQEVILRCVPISNHLYFYWYRQILGQKVEFLVSFYNNEISEKSEIFDDQFSVERPDGSNFTLKIRSTKLEDSAMYFCASTEGIHSYEQYFGPGTRLTVT.

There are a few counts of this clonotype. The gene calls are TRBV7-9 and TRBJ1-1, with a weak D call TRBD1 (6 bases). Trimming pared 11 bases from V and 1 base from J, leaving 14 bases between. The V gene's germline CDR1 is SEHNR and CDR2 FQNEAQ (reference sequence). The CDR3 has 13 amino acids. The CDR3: CAGGGQKNTEAFF. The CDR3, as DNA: TGTGCCGGGGGTGGACAGAAGAACACTGAAGCTTTCTTT.